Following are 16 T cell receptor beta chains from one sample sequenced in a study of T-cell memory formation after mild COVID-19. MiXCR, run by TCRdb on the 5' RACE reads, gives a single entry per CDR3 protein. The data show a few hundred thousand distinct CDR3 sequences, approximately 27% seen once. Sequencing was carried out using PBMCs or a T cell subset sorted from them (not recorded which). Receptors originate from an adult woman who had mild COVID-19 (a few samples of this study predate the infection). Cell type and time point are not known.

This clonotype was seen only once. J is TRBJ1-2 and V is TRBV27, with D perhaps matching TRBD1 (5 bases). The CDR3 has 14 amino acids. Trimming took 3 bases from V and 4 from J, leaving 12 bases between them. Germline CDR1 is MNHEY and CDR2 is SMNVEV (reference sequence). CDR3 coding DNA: TGTGCCAGCAGTTTCTTTAAGGGGAGCTATGGCTACACCTTC. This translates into CASSFFKGSYGYTF.

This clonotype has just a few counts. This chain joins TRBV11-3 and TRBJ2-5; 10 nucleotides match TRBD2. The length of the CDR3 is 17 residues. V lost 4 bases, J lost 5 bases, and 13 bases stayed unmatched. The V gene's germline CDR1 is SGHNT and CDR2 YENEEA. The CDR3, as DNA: TGTGCCAGCAGCTCAGGGGTGGCTAGCGGGAGAGGGGAGACCCAGTACTTC. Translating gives CASSSGVASGRGETQYF. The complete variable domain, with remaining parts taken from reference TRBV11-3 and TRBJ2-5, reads EAGVVQSPRYKIIEKKQPVAFWCNPISGHNTLYWYLQNLGQGPELLIRYENEEAVDDSQLPKDRFSAERLKGVDSTLKIQPAELGDSAVYLCASSSGVASGRGETQYFGPGTRLLVL.

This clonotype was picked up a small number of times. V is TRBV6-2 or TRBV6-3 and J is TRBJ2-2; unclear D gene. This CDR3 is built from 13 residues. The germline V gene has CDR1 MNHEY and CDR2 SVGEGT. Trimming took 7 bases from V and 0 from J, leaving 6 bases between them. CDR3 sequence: CASTEPNTGELFF. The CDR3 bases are TGTGCCAGCACGGAGCCGAACACCGGGGAGCTGTTTTTT.

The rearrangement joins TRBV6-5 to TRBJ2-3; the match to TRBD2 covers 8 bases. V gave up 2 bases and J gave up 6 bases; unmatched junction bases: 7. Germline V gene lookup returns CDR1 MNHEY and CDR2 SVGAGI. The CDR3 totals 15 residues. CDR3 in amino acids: CASSYGAGDYDTQYF. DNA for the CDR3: TGTGCCAGCAGTTACGGAGCGGGAGATTACGATACGCAGTATTTT.

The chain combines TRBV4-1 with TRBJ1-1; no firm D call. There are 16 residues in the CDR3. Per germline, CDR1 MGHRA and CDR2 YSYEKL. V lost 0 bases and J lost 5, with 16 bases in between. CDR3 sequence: CASSQDSLAAATEAFF. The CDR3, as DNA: TGCGCCAGCAGCCAAGACTCATTGGCCGCTGCGACTGAAGCTTTCTTT.

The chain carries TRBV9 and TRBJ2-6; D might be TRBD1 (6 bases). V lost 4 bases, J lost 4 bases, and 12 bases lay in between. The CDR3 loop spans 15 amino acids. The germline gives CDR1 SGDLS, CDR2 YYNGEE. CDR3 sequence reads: CASSRTGPGANVLTF. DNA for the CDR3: TGTGCCAGCAGCCGAACAGGGCCCGGGGCCAACGTCCTGACTTTC.

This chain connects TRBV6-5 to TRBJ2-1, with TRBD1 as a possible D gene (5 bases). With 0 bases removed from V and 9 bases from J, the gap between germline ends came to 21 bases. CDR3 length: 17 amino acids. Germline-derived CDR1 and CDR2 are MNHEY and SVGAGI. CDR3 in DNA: TGTGCCAGCAGTTACTCGTTGCCGGAACAGGACCCCGGTGAGCAGTTCTTC. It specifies CASSYSLPEQDPGEQFF.

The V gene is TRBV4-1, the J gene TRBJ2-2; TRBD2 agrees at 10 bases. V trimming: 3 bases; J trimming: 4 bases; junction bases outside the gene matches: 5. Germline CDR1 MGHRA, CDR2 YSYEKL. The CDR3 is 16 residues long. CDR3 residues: CASSQGGLALTGELFF. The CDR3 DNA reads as TGCGCCAGCAGCCAGGGGGGACTAGCGCTCACCGGGGAGCTGTTTTTT.

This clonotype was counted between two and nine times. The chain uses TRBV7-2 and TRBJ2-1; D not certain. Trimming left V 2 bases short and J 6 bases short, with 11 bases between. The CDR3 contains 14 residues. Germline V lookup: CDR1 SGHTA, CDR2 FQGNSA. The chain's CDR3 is CASSLSVATNEQFF. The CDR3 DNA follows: TGTGCCAGCAGCTTATCGGTGGCGACCAATGAGCAGTTCTTC.

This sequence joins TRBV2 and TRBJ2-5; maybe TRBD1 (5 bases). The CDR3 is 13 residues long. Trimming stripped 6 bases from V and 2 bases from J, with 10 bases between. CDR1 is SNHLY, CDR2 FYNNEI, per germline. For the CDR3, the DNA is TGTGCCAGCAGGGCCCAGGGTCAAGAGACCCAGTACTTC. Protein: CASRAQGQETQYF.

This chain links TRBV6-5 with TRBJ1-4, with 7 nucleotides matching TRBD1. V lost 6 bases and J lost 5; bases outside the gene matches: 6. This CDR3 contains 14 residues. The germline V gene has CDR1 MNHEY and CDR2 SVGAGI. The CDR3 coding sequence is TGTGCCAGCAGACTGACAGGGTGGAATGAAAAACTGTTTTTT. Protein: CASRLTGWNEKLFF.

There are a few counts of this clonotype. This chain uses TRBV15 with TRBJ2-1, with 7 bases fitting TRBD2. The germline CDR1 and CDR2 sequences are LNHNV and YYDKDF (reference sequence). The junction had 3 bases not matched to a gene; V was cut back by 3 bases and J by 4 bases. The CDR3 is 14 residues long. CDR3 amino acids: CATSRGGDYNEQFF. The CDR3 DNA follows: TGTGCCACCAGCAGGGGAGGGGATTACAATGAGCAGTTCTTC.

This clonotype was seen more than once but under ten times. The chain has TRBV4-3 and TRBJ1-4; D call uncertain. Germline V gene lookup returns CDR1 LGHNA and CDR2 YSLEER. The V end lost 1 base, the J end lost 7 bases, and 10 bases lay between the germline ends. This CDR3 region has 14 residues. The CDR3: CASSQVGEGEKLFF. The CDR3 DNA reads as TGCGCCAGCAGCCAAGTTGGGGAGGGTGAAAAACTGTTTTTT.

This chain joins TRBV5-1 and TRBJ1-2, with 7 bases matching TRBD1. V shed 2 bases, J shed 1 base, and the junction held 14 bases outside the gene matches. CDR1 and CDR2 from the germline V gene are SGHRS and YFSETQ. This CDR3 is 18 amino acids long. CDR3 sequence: CASSLARTGASNNYGYTF. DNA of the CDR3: TGCGCCAGCAGCTTAGCGCGAACAGGGGCCTCAAATAACTATGGCTACACCTTC.

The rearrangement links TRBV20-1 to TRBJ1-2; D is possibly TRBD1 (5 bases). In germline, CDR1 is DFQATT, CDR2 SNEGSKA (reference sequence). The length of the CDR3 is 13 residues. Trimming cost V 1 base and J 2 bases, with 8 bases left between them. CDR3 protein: CSARVQANYGYTF. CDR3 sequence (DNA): TGCAGTGCTAGAGTACAGGCCAACTATGGCTACACCTTC.

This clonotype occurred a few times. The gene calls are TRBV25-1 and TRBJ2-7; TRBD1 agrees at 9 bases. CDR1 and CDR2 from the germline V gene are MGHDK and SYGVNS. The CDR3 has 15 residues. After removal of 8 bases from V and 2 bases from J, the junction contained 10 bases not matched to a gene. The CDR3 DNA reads TGTGCCAGCGCCCGTAACAGGGGGCCCACCTACGAGCAGTACTTC. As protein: CASARNRGPTYEQYF.